The clone carrying this T cell receptor (beta chain) came up once. Its antigen remains unidentified. These data belong to a study of OX40 agonist ivuxolimab in advanced cancers. For the study at large: Participants averaged about 60 years of age (range about 23 to 79) and were roughly 80% male. Study conclusions and caveats: There were also nonresponders showing low normalized T-cell clonal expansion. No antigen was identified for the clonally expanded peripheral T cells.

The table came from immunoSEQ multiplex PCR; TCRdb's copy has only in-frame clones and leaves some out. The top ten clones hold 0.3% to 0.4% of a sample with around 100,000 clones, nearly 90% of them seen once. The ends lost 0 bases at V and 7 bases at J; junction bases unmatched: 4. The CDR3 loop spans 13 amino acids. Looked up from germline, CDR1 is SGDLS and CDR2 is YYNGEE. Sequenced here: CD4+ or CD8+ T cells sorted from blood, sampled in a trial of the OX40 agonist ivuxolimab. This TCR derives from an adult with an advanced solid tumor such as melanoma, head and neck, liver or kidney cancer. The J gene is TRBJ2-7, the V gene TRBV9, with 7 bases fitting TRBD2. The CDR3 reads CASSVDSGGEQYF. CDR3 sequence (DNA): TGTGCCAGCAGCGTAGATTCGGGGGGTGAGCAGTACTTC.